One sample yielded the 5 T cell receptor beta chains listed below, sequenced in a study of T cell repertoires in aging, cancer and after chemotherapy. A mixed TRB-A/B primer pool amplified rearranged TRB by multiplex touch-down PCR. TCRdb fed the multiplex PCR reads into MiXCR, producing one record per CDR3 protein. The sample carries thousands of distinct CDR3 sequences, 64% recorded once. Amplification of TCR beta used genomic DNA extracted from peripheral blood. The specimen was blood. The receptor set was obtained from a human donor with a solid tumor.

The chain recombines TRBV29-1 with TRBJ2-7, with D perhaps being TRBD1 or TRBD2 (5 bases each). V was clipped by 3 bases and J by 6 bases, with 24 bases between them. There are 16 residues in the CDR3. Germline loops: CDR1 SQVTM, CDR2 ANQGSEA. CDR3 residues: CSVDSPGVGPASEQYF. In DNA, the CDR3 is TGCAGCGTTGATTCTCCCGGGGTGGGGCCGGCCTCCGAGCAGTACTTC.

This rearrangement joins TRBV6-5 to TRBJ1-2; 9 nucleotides align to TRBD1. V shed 6 bases and J 2 bases; nucleotides not matched to a gene: 7. Germline V CDR1 and CDR2: MNHEY, SVGAGI. The CDR3 extends over 15 amino acids. The CDR3: CASRPRTGENYGYTF. The CDR3 DNA is TGTGCCAGCAGACCCCGGACAGGGGAGAACTATGGCTACACCTTC.

Here the CDR3 reads CASSMGQDNSPLHF. In DNA, the CDR3 is TGTGCCAGTAGTATGGGGCAGGATAATTCACCCCTCCACTTT. The V and J genes are TRBV19 and TRBJ1-6; TRBD1 might be the D (5 bases). The CDR3 loop spans 14 amino acids. The V gene's germline CDR1 is LNHDA and CDR2 SQIVND (reference sequence). Trimming shortened V by 3 bases and J by 5 bases, and 8 bases separated the two germline ends.

The CDR3 DNA sequence: TGTGCCAGCAGTTTGGGGGTAGGTACTGAAGCTTTCTTT. Translation gives CASSLGVGTEAFF. V and J are TRBV12-3 or TRBV12-4 and TRBJ1-1, with TRBD1 as a possible D gene (5 bases). Trimming left V 3 bases short and J 5 bases short, with 10 bases between. This CDR3 is 13 amino acids long.

The genes are TRBV12-3 or TRBV12-4 and TRBJ2-7, with TRBD1 identical over 9 bases. The CDR3 has 14 residues. With V trimmed by 8 bases and J by 4 bases, 9 bases remained unmatched. The CDR3 is CASLGGQGGYEQYF. The CDR3 DNA is TGTGCCAGCCTTGGGGGACAGGGAGGGTACGAGCAGTACTTC.